The T cell receptor beta chain described here comes from a study of T cells in lung cancer brain metastases. Assay used: immunoSEQ multiplex PCR; TCRdb lists only in-frame clones, some missing. The table lists 3,000 to 4,000 clones, about 83% of them singletons. The germline V gene encodes CDR1 SGHTA and CDR2 FQGTGA. The CDR3 spans 15 residues. The V gene end was trimmed by 5 bases and the J gene end by 2 bases; junction bases not matched to a gene: 5. The receptor was derived from a man in his fifties or sixties with non-small cell lung cancer. The genes are TRBV7-3 and TRBJ2-2; 7 bases fit TRBD1. The sequenced sample consisted of tumor tissue from the primary lung tumor. The CDR3 sequence: CASSPDRDNTGELFF. CDR3 DNA sequence: TGTGCCAGCAGCCCCGACAGGGACAACACCGGGGAGCTGTTTTTT.